A selection of T cell receptor beta chains follows, all from one sample in a study of blood T cell repertoires in COVID-19. Produced via immunoSEQ multiplex PCR; TCRdb's table is partial and in-frame only. The sample contains 100,000 to 110,000 clones, about 90% of which appear only once. Sample: peripheral blood. The receptors derive from a man aged 25-40 years in a cohort sampled during active COVID-19. CDR3s include the opening cysteine and the closing phenylalanine or tryptophan. Each record gives: J gene, D gene, V gene, clone size, CDR3 length, CDR3 DNA, CDR3 protein. D genes are given only for firm matches. Part of the rows lack a size; the others show once, few, many or a class for expanded clones.

>TRBJ1-1|NA|TRBV30|NA|11
TGTGCCTGGGCTGGGAGCACTGAAGCTTTCTTT
CAWAGSTEAFF
>TRBJ2-2|TRBD1|TRBV5-1|NA|16
TGCGCCAGCAGCCGAATGGACAGGGGGCTCACCGGGGAGCTGTTTTTT
CASSRMDRGLTGELFF
>TRBJ2-3|NA|TRBV6-2/TRBV6-3|few|14
TGTGCCAGCAGTCCCGCCGTGTCGGGGAAGGGTCTCTATTTT
CASSPAVSGKGLYF
>TRBJ1-6|NA|TRBV2|NA|15
TGTGCCAGCAGTGAGATGGGGGGAGGAGGGTCACCCCTCCACTTT
CASSEMGGGGSPLHF
>TRBJ1-4|NA|TRBV30|NA|11
TGTGCCTGGAGTGGGGGGCCAAAACTGTTTTTT
CAWSGGPKLFF
>TRBJ1-1|NA|TRBV2|NA|14
TGTGCCAGCAGTGACAGGCACTGGAACACTGAAGCTTTCTTT
CASSDRHWNTEAFF
>TRBJ1-4|NA|TRBV7-2|NA|16
TGTGCCAGCAGCTTAGGGCGGGCCGCTCAGAGGGAAAAACTGTTTTTT
CASSLGRAAQREKLFF
>TRBJ2-5|TRBD2|TRBV10-1|NA|15
TGCGCCAGCACCTGGGGGGGACGTCGACAAGAGACCCAGTACTTC
CASTWGGRRQETQYF
>TRBJ2-2|NA|TRBV28|NA|14
TGTGCCAGCAGTGGCCGGGGGAGGACCGGGGAGCTGTTTTTT
CASSGRGRTGELFF
>TRBJ1-5|NA|TRBV12-5|NA|19
TGTGCTAGTGGTTTGGCCCCCGGGCGGGGTATGGCTGTCGATCAACCCCAGCATTTT
CASGLAPGRGMAVDQPQHF
>TRBJ2-1|TRBD2|TRBV10-3|once|16
TGTGCCATCAGAACCCCGGGACTAGCGAAAAACAATGAGCAGTTCTTC
CAIRTPGLAKNNEQFF
>TRBJ2-3|TRBD2|TRBV5-4|NA|16
TGTGCCAGCAGCGGGACTAGCGGGGGGGCCGCAGATACGCAGTATTTT
CASSGTSGGAADTQYF
>TRBJ2-7|TRBD2|TRBV18|NA|16
TGTGCCAGCTCACCACCGCGGGCGGGGGGTGGCTACGAGCAGTACTTC
CASSPPRAGGGYEQYF
>TRBJ1-2|TRBD1|TRBV28|NA|15
TGTGCCAGCAGTTGGGGGACAGCTTTTAACTATGGCTACACCTTC
CASSWGTAFNYGYTF
>TRBJ2-3|NA|TRBV10-3|NA|14
TGTGCCGCCAGGACATCGGGAGAACCAGATACGCAGTATTTT
CAARTSGEPDTQYF
>TRBJ2-2|NA|TRBV6-5|NA|14
TGTGCCAGCAGTTTCGACAGCGCCACCGGGGAGCTGTTTTTT
CASSFDSATGELFF
>TRBJ1-5|NA|TRBV6-6|NA|15
TGTGCCAGCAGTTACTCCGGGGAGGGGCGCCAGCCCCAGCATTTT
CASSYSGEGRQPQHF
>TRBJ1-4|NA|TRBV12-5|NA|14
TGTGCTAGTGCCTCGGGCGCGGGTACTGAAAAACTGTTTTTT
CASASGAGTEKLFF
>TRBJ2-5|NA|TRBV10-3|NA|16
TGTGCCATCAGTGAGCCAGCGTCAAGCTATCAAGAGACCCAGTACTTC
CAISEPASSYQETQYF
>TRBJ1-3|NA|TRBV7-6|NA|16
TGTGCCAGCAGCTGGGGAACGGGACACTCTGGAAACACCATATATTTT
CASSWGTGHSGNTIYF
>TRBJ2-3|TRBD1|TRBV2|NA|15
TGTGCCAGCAGTACTAACAGGGGGCCCACAGATACGCAGTATTTT
CASSTNRGPTDTQYF
>TRBJ2-2|NA|TRBV7-8|NA|15
TGTGCCAGCAGTCCACGGAGGGGCTACGGTCGGGAGCTGTTTTTT
CASSPRRGYGRELFF
>TRBJ2-2|TRBD1|TRBV3-1/TRBV3-2|NA|17
TGTGCCAGCCGCCGGGGACAGGGCTTAAGCGGGCCCGGGGAGCTGTTTTTT
CASRRGQGLSGPGELFF
>TRBJ1-5|TRBD1|TRBV19|NA|16
TGTGCCAGTGCAATGGACAGGGGGTTTCGCAATCAGCCCCAGCATTTT
CASAMDRGFRNQPQHF
>TRBJ1-2|TRBD1|TRBV9|NA|15
TGTGCCAGCAGCTCATCGACAGGGACTAACTATGGCTACACCTTC
CASSSSTGTNYGYTF
>TRBJ2-5|NA|TRBV13|NA|11
TGTGCCAGCAGCTTCGGAGAGACCCAGTACTTC
CASSFGETQYF
>TRBJ2-5|TRBD2|TRBV3-1/TRBV3-2|NA|15
TGTGCCAGCACGAAAGGGACTAGCTCCGTGGGGACCCAGTACTTC
CASTKGTSSVGTQYF
>TRBJ2-7|TRBD1|TRBV7-6|NA|17
TGTGCCAGCAGCCTTACCCCTCCGGGACAGCTCCCGTACGAGCAGTACTTC
CASSLTPPGQLPYEQYF
>TRBJ1-2|NA|TRBV6-6|NA|14
TGTGCCAGCAGTTACTCCAGGGCTAACTATGGCTACACCTTC
CASSYSRANYGYTF
>TRBJ2-2|NA|TRBV19|few|14
TGTGCCAGTAGTATTAAGGGGCGAACCGGGGAGCTGTTTTTT
CASSIKGRTGELFF
>TRBJ1-5|NA|TRBV30|NA|13
TGTGCCTGGAGTAGACAGGGCAATCAGCCCCAGCATTTT
CAWSRQGNQPQHF
>TRBJ1-4|TRBD1|TRBV4-1|NA|16
TGCGCCAGCAGCCAAGGGAGGGGGCAGATTAATGAAAAACTGTTTTTT
CASSQGRGQINEKLFF
>TRBJ2-1|TRBD2|TRBV4-1|NA|18
TGCGCCAGCAGCCAAGGCCCATCAGCGGGGATCTCCTACAATGAGCAGTTCTTC
CASSQGPSAGISYNEQFF
>TRBJ2-7|NA|TRBV18|NA|15
TGTGCCAGCTCACCAACCAGGGGGGTTTCCTACGAGCAGTACTTC
CASSPTRGVSYEQYF
>TRBJ1-5|NA|TRBV19|NA|15
TGTGCCAGTAGTTCAACCGCCGGGGTCAATCAGCCCCAGCATTTT
CASSSTAGVNQPQHF
>TRBJ2-3|NA|TRBV27|NA|15
TGTGCCAGCAGTCCCCGCGGGGGCCGGACAGATACGCAGTATTTT
CASSPRGGRTDTQYF
>TRBJ1-1|NA|TRBV6-6|NA|15
TGTGCCAGCAGGGAATTTATTCGGGAAAACACTGAAGCTTTCTTT
CASREFIRENTEAFF
>TRBJ1-2|NA|TRBV30|NA|12
TGTGCCTGGAGTGTACTATCGCGCGGCTACACCTTC
CAWSVLSRGYTF
>TRBJ1-1|TRBD1|TRBV19|NA|14
TGTGCCAGTAGTAGGACAGGGGCGAACACTGAAGCTTTCTTT
CASSRTGANTEAFF
>TRBJ2-3|NA|TRBV12-2|NA|16
TGTGCAAGTCGCTTAGTACGGGACAGGTACACAGATACGCAGTATTTT
CASRLVRDRYTDTQYF
>TRBJ1-5|NA|TRBV7-8|few|15
TGTGCCAGCAGCTTAGGCCGGGACAACTACCAGCCCCAGCATTTT
CASSLGRDNYQPQHF
>TRBJ2-7|TRBD1|TRBV29-1|NA|14
TGCAGCGTTGATTATGGACAGGGGGCGCACGAGCAGTACTTC
CSVDYGQGAHEQYF
>TRBJ1-4|NA|TRBV18|NA|14
TGTGCCAGCTCACCAGCAGAATCTAATGAAAAACTGTTTTTT
CASSPAESNEKLFF
>TRBJ2-3|NA|TRBV9|NA|15
TGTGCCAGCAGCGCCTCAACGTCCGGGTGGGGGGGCGCGTATTTT
CASSASTSGWGGAYF
>TRBJ1-2|TRBD1|TRBV6-5|NA|14
TGTGCCAGCAGTACCGGACAGGGGGCTCGGGGCTACACCTTC
CASSTGQGARGYTF
>TRBJ2-3|NA|TRBV9|NA|18
TGTGCCAGCAGCCTCCGGATAAGACTAGACGGGAGCACAGATACGCAGTATTTT
CASSLRIRLDGSTDTQYF
>TRBJ1-3|TRBD1|TRBV7-8|NA|16
TGTGCCAGCAGCTTAGTCCTACAGGGGCCTGGAAACACCATATATTTT
CASSLVLQGPGNTIYF
>TRBJ1-5|NA|TRBV24-1|once|13
TGTGCCACCCAGGGTTGGGGCAATCAGCCCCAGCATTTT
CATQGWGNQPQHF
>TRBJ1-2|NA|TRBV19|NA|10
TGTGCCAGCGGGTGGTATGGCTACACCTTC
CASGWYGYTF
>TRBJ1-3|NA|TRBV6-1|NA|16
TGTGCCAGCAGTGTGAGTGAGGAGGCCTCTGGAAACACCATATATTTT
CASSVSEEASGNTIYF
>TRBJ2-2|TRBD1|TRBV5-4|NA|16
TGTGCCAGCAGCTTGAAGAGACAGGGTGTCCCCGGGGAGCTGTTTTTT
CASSLKRQGVPGELFF
>TRBJ1-3|TRBD1|TRBV10-2|NA|15
TGCGCCAGCAGTGATTCGGACAGGGTTGGAAACACCATATATTTT
CASSDSDRVGNTIYF
>TRBJ2-3|TRBD2|TRBV18|NA|17
TGTGCCAGCTCACCACGGTGGGAGGGCGCGGCGACAGATACGCAGTATTTT
CASSPRWEGAATDTQYF
>TRBJ2-1|TRBD1|TRBV6-6|once|15
TGTGCCAGCAGTTACTTAGTGGGACAGGACAATGAGCAGTTCTTC
CASSYLVGQDNEQFF
>TRBJ1-2|TRBD1|TRBV28|NA|16
TGTGCCAGCAGTTTCAGGCGGGGACAGGGGAACTATGGCTACACCTTC
CASSFRRGQGNYGYTF